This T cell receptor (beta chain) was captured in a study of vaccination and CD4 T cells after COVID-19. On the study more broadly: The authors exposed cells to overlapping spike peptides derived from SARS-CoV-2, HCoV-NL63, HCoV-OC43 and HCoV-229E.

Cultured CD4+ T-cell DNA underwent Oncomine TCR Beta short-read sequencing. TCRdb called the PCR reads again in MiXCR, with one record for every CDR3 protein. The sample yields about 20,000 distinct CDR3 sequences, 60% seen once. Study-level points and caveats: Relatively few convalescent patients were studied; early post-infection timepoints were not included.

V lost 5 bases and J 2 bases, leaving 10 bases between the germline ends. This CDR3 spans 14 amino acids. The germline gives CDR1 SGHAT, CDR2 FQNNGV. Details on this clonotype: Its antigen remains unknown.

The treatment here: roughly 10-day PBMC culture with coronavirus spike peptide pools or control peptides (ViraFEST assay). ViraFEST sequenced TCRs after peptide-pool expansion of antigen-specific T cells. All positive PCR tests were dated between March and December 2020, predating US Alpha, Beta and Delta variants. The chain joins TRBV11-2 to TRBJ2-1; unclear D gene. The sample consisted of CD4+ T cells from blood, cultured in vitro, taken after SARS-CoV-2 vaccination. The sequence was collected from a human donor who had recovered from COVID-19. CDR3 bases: TGTGCCAGCAGCCAAAACCGTGCCTACAATGAGCAGTTCTTC. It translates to CASSQNRAYNEQFF.